The rows below give T cell receptor beta chains drawn from one sample of a study of blood T cell repertoires in COVID-19. TCRdb's copy holds only in-frame clones and misses some; the assay was immunoSEQ multiplex PCR. The sample comprises about 160,000 clones, around 74% of which are singletons, and around 2.7% rests with the top ten. The source material was peripheral blood. The receptors were sampled from a man between 65 and 79 years old with acute or convalescent COVID-19. CDR3s leave out the opening cysteine and the closing phenylalanine or tryptophan. The D gene is left open where the match is weak.

CDR3 length: 16
J gene: TRBJ1-4
D gene: TRBD1
V gene: TRBV28
CDR3 protein: ASSLPLTGGWGNEKLF

CDR3 length: 13
J gene: TRBJ1-3
D gene: -
V gene: TRBV6-1
CDR3 protein: ASSEAAGRGNTIY

CDR3 length: 15
J gene: TRBJ2-1
D gene: -
V gene: TRBV11-3
CDR3 protein: ASSLDLGGLTWNEQF

CDR3 length: 14
J gene: TRBJ2-5
D gene: TRBD2
V gene: TRBV24-1
CDR3 protein: ATSETPGGDQETQY

CDR3 length: 12
J gene: TRBJ2-2
D gene: -
V gene: TRBV6-5
CDR3 protein: ASSYVAGQGELF

CDR3 length: 11
J gene: TRBJ1-2
D gene: -
V gene: TRBV5-1
CDR3 protein: ASSLEQGEGYT

CDR3 length: 12
J gene: TRBJ1-2
D gene: TRBD1
V gene: TRBV2
CDR3 protein: ASRVTGTGAGYT

CDR3 length: 15
J gene: TRBJ2-3
D gene: TRBD2
V gene: TRBV10-1
CDR3 protein: ASSETLRGANTDTQY

CDR3 length: 13
J gene: TRBJ1-1
D gene: -
V gene: TRBV5-4
CDR3 protein: ASSLASGRGTEAF

CDR3 length: 10
J gene: TRBJ1-1
D gene: TRBD1
V gene: TRBV19
CDR3 protein: ASSTRDSEAF

CDR3 length: 14
J gene: TRBJ2-3
D gene: TRBD1
V gene: TRBV24-1
CDR3 protein: ATSDLHGTGTDTQY

CDR3 length: 13
J gene: TRBJ1-2
D gene: TRBD1
V gene: TRBV4-2
CDR3 protein: ASSQDARDRFGYT

CDR3 length: 13
J gene: TRBJ2-7
D gene: -
V gene: TRBV9
CDR3 protein: ASSVEPGPTPEQY

CDR3 length: 17
J gene: TRBJ2-2
D gene: TRBD1
V gene: TRBV7-9
CDR3 protein: ASSSPPLGEGALPGELF

CDR3 length: 11
J gene: TRBJ2-2
D gene: -
V gene: TRBV12-3/TRBV12-4
CDR3 protein: ASRTLATGELF

CDR3 length: 11
J gene: TRBJ2-4
D gene: -
V gene: TRBV7-2
CDR3 protein: ASSSGRRNIQY

CDR3 length: 13
J gene: TRBJ2-3
D gene: TRBD2
V gene: TRBV10-3
CDR3 protein: AISEGLAFTDTQY

CDR3 length: 14
J gene: TRBJ1-4
D gene: TRBD1
V gene: TRBV10-2
CDR3 protein: ASSELDRAGNEKLF

CDR3 length: 12
J gene: TRBJ2-7
D gene: TRBD1
V gene: TRBV7-8
CDR3 protein: ASSFGQGPYEQY

CDR3 length: 15
J gene: TRBJ2-2
D gene: -
V gene: TRBV12-5
CDR3 protein: ASGLDTSSVYTGELF

CDR3 length: 9
J gene: TRBJ1-1
D gene: -
V gene: TRBV6-5
CDR3 protein: ASRSTTEAF

CDR3 length: 13
J gene: TRBJ2-7
D gene: TRBD1
V gene: TRBV11-3
CDR3 protein: ASSRAGTVTYEQY

CDR3 length: 11
J gene: TRBJ1-1
D gene: -
V gene: TRBV18
CDR3 protein: ASSPSEGTEAF

CDR3 length: 11
J gene: TRBJ2-7
D gene: -
V gene: TRBV19
CDR3 protein: ASSRLRAYEQY

CDR3 length: 12
J gene: TRBJ1-1
D gene: -
V gene: TRBV19
CDR3 protein: ASSIGGGISEAF

CDR3 length: 15
J gene: TRBJ2-1
D gene: TRBD2
V gene: TRBV3-1/TRBV3-2
CDR3 protein: ASSQGRVGREGNEQF

CDR3 length: 13
J gene: TRBJ1-1
D gene: -
V gene: TRBV5-1
CDR3 protein: ASSVGGFEGTEAF

CDR3 length: 15
J gene: TRBJ2-5
D gene: TRBD2
V gene: TRBV6-2/TRBV6-3
CDR3 protein: ASSSVRLAGGSETQY

CDR3 length: 18
J gene: TRBJ1-1
D gene: TRBD1
V gene: TRBV10-2
CDR3 protein: ASRTGGRVPSRPSNTEAF

CDR3 length: 12
J gene: TRBJ2-7
D gene: TRBD1
V gene: TRBV10-1
CDR3 protein: ASSSTGATYEQY

CDR3 length: 13
J gene: TRBJ1-5
D gene: -
V gene: TRBV2
CDR3 protein: ASSENRGSNQPQH

CDR3 length: 17
J gene: TRBJ2-7
D gene: TRBD1
V gene: TRBV27
CDR3 protein: ASSPNPRTGLKDRHEQY

CDR3 length: 12
J gene: TRBJ1-2
D gene: TRBD1
V gene: TRBV5-4
CDR3 protein: ASSNDRVLYGYT

CDR3 length: 12
J gene: TRBJ2-5
D gene: TRBD1
V gene: TRBV12-5
CDR3 protein: ASGSGGQQETQY

CDR3 length: 12
J gene: TRBJ2-7
D gene: TRBD2
V gene: TRBV7-9
CDR3 protein: ASTSFGTSYEQY

CDR3 length: 11
J gene: TRBJ2-7
D gene: TRBD1
V gene: TRBV6-1
CDR3 protein: ASFRDSTYEQY

CDR3 length: 12
J gene: TRBJ2-7
D gene: TRBD1
V gene: TRBV11-3
CDR3 protein: ASSSGTGVYEQY

CDR3 length: 12
J gene: TRBJ1-3
D gene: -
V gene: TRBV19
CDR3 protein: ASSSQGGGNTIY

CDR3 length: 12
J gene: TRBJ2-2
D gene: -
V gene: TRBV6-5
CDR3 protein: ASSTGRSHRELF

CDR3 length: 13
J gene: TRBJ2-3
D gene: TRBD1
V gene: TRBV6-4
CDR3 protein: ASSGQGGSTDTQY

CDR3 length: 14
J gene: TRBJ1-4
D gene: -
V gene: TRBV5-5
CDR3 protein: ASSLAVGATNEKLF

CDR3 length: 15
J gene: TRBJ2-7
D gene: TRBD1
V gene: TRBV19
CDR3 protein: ASSIRTGGYRFYEQY

CDR3 length: 12
J gene: TRBJ1-2
D gene: -
V gene: TRBV7-9
CDR3 protein: ASSLDRENYGYT

CDR3 length: 11
J gene: TRBJ1-2
D gene: TRBD1
V gene: TRBV29-1
CDR3 protein: SGLSDRAGGYT

CDR3 length: 11
J gene: TRBJ1-4
D gene: -
V gene: TRBV6-4
CDR3 protein: ASSEEINEKLF

CDR3 length: 11
J gene: TRBJ1-6
D gene: -
V gene: TRBV11-1
CDR3 protein: ASSPTRNSPLH

CDR3 length: 15
J gene: TRBJ2-5
D gene: TRBD2
V gene: TRBV5-1
CDR3 protein: ASSLGAGTSFQETQY

CDR3 length: 13
J gene: TRBJ1-4
D gene: -
V gene: TRBV14
CDR3 protein: ASSRGNDRNEKLF

CDR3 length: 14
J gene: TRBJ1-2
D gene: -
V gene: TRBV27
CDR3 protein: ASSPPGYRVIHGYT

CDR3 length: 13
J gene: TRBJ2-1
D gene: TRBD2
V gene: TRBV3-1/TRBV3-2
CDR3 protein: ASSGVAGSYNEQF

CDR3 length: 12
J gene: TRBJ2-5
D gene: TRBD2
V gene: TRBV5-5
CDR3 protein: ASSFSGGPETQY

CDR3 length: 13
J gene: TRBJ2-5
D gene: TRBD2
V gene: TRBV6-6
CDR3 protein: ASGTSGGMGETQY

CDR3 length: 11
J gene: TRBJ1-5
D gene: -
V gene: TRBV10-3
CDR3 protein: ATSSGDNQPQH